Shown below are 32 T cell receptor beta chains from a single sample sequenced in a study of blood T cells in healthy people across ages. The second PCR ran about 6 to 11 cycles with a sample-barcoded 5' primer and J-beta primers. In TCRdb, the 5' RACE reads were re-called with MiXCR into one record per CDR3 protein. Of 700,000 or so distinct CDR3 sequences detected, around 38% appear once; the ten largest clones hold about 30%. Sample: blood. Source of these receptors: a man older than 75 in good health.

The V and J genes are TRBV4-1 and TRBJ1-4; TRBD1 might be the D (5 bases). Germline-derived CDR1 and CDR2 are MGHRA and YSYEKL. Trimming shortened V by 5 bases and J by 0 bases, and 16 bases separated the two germline ends. This CDR3 comprises 17 residues. The CDR3 nucleotides are TGCGCCAGCAGCTCCCGGGGACGGAGGTCAACTAATGAAAAACTGTTTTTT. Translated: CASSSRGRRSTNEKLFF.

This clonotype was seen a few times. The chain couples TRBV3-1 to TRBJ2-3; D gene unclear. The CDR3 runs 14 residues. CDR1 and CDR2 from the germline V gene are LGHDT and YNNKEL (reference sequence). The ends were cut back, 4 bases at V and 2 bases at J, with 10 bases in the middle. The CDR3 spells CASSPRRNTDTQYF. In DNA, the CDR3 is TGTGCCAGCAGCCCCCGGCGGAACACAGATACGCAGTATTTT.

This clonotype has only a few counts. DNA of the CDR3: TGTGCCAGCAGTTACTCCAGGACAGGGGGCTTTCAGCCCCAGCATTTT. This sequence encodes CASSYSRTGGFQPQHF. The chain couples TRBV6-2 or TRBV6-3 to TRBJ1-5, with TRBD1 matching 11 bases. Losses at the gene ends were 0 bases for V and 6 bases for J; bases not matched to a gene: 4. The CDR3 runs 16 residues. Germline CDR1 MNHEY, CDR2 SVGEGT.

This clonotype was recorded once. The chain is built from TRBV27 and TRBJ2-2; no definite D call. The ends were cut back, 5 bases at V and 4 bases at J, with 11 bases in the middle. Germline V gene data show CDR1 as MNHEY and CDR2 as SMNVEV (reference sequence). The CDR3 contains 14 residues. CDR3 DNA sequence: TGTGCCAGCAGTGTAGAGTTAGCCACCGGGGAGCTGTTTTTT. Translation gives CASSVELATGELFF.

This clonotype was picked up a small number of times. The gene calls are TRBV20-1 and TRBJ2-3; 9 bases align to TRBD1. CDR3 length: 14 amino acids. CDR1 DFQATT and CDR2 SNEGSKA come from the germline V gene (reference sequence). The V and J ends lost 5 bases and 2 bases, in that order; junction bases with no gene match: 5. The CDR3 is CSASRDRDTDTQYF. Written as DNA, the CDR3 is TGCAGTGCTTCCCGGGACAGGGACACAGATACGCAGTATTTT.

The table lists this clonotype with many counts. An end of the junction differs from the germline gene, which may be a read error. The rearrangement joins TRBV7-2 to TRBJ2-5; 7 bases match TRBD2. The V gene's germline CDR1 is SGHTA and CDR2 FQGNSA. The CDR3 is 14 residues long. CDR3: CASSLGGPQETQYF. The CDR3, as DNA: TGCGCCAGCAGCTTGGGAGGGCCCCAAGAGACCCAGTACTTC.

This clonotype was recorded a few times. The chain has TRBV7-3 and TRBJ2-2, with a weak D call TRBD2 (5 bases). V was cut by 8 bases and J by 3 bases, with 10 bases left in between. The CDR3 is made up of 13 amino acids. Germline lookup yields CDR1 SGHTA and CDR2 FQGTGA. The DNA for the CDR3 is TGTGCCAGCGGGGTGGACTACACCGGGGAGCTGTTTTTT. This encodes CASGVDYTGELFF.

CDR3 sequence reads: CATSDDRGHDNEQFF. DNA of the CDR3: TGTGCCACCAGTGATGACAGGGGGCACGACAATGAGCAGTTCTTC. The chain couples TRBV24-1 to TRBJ2-1; 10 bases match TRBD1. Germline CDR1 reads KGHDR; CDR2 reads SFDVKD. The CDR3 has 15 amino acids. Trimming took 3 bases from V and 5 from J; bases not matched to a gene: 3.

This clonotype appeared a few times. The DNA for the CDR3 is TGTGCCAGCAACAGTCTAATCAACACTGAAGCTTTCTTT. It translates to CASNSLINTEAFF. V and J are TRBV11-1 and TRBJ1-1; D unresolved. The length of the CDR3 is 13 residues. V lost 7 bases, J lost 2 bases, and 11 bases lay in between. Germline CDR1 SGHAT, CDR2 FQDESV (reference sequence).

There are a few counts of this clonotype. A read error may explain this, as a much larger clone is one base away. J is TRBJ2-5 and V is TRBV7-2; 7 bases agree with TRBD1. CDR1 and CDR2 from the germline V gene are SGHTA and FQGNSA. J was trimmed by 7 bases and V by 5 bases; bases with no gene match: 7. The CDR3 contains 13 residues. CDR3 DNA: TGTGCCAGCAGCCGGGGACAGACAGGGACCCAGTACTTC. Translating it yields CASSRGQTGTQYF.

On this clonotype itself: A much larger clone sits a single nucleotide away, making a read error possible. V gene TRBV29-1 combines with J gene TRBJ2-3, with 9 positions matching TRBD2. V was pared by 5 bases and J by 2 bases, with 5 bases of the junction left unmatched. This CDR3 is built from 14 residues. Germline V gives CDR1 SQVTM, CDR2 ANQGSEA. The CDR3 coding sequence is TGCAGCGTTCGACTAGCGGCCGACACAGATACGCAGTATTTT. This gives the protein CSVRLAADTDTQYF.

The V and J genes are TRBV6-2 or TRBV6-3 and TRBJ2-5, with TRBD1 identical over 7 bases. CDR1 and CDR2 (germline): MNHEY, SVGEGT. V lost 2 bases, J lost 3 bases, and 3 bases stayed unmatched. The CDR3 length is 14 residues. The CDR3, as DNA: TGTGCCAGCAGTTACGAGGGACAGAAAGAGACCCAGTACTTC. Residues: CASSYEGQKETQYF.

This clonotype has just a few counts. This chain uses TRBV20-1 with TRBJ1-5; TRBD1 aligns across 7 bases. The ends lost 3 bases at V and 1 base at J; junction bases unmatched: 6. In germline, CDR1 is DFQATT, CDR2 SNEGSKA (reference sequence). This CDR3 has 15 residues. CDR3 sequence (DNA): TGCAGTGCTAGTATCCAGGGGGGCAGCAATCAGCCCCAGCATTTT. It is translated as CSASIQGGSNQPQHF.

V gene TRBV6-6 combines with J gene TRBJ2-3; TRBD1 aligns across 12 bases. The V gene's germline CDR1 is MNHNY and CDR2 SVGAGI (reference sequence). V was pared by 5 bases and J by 4 bases, with 7 bases of the junction left unmatched. This CDR3 spans 16 amino acids. DNA of the CDR3: TGTGCCAGCAGTCCCGGGGACAGGGGGCGCGCAGATACGCAGTATTTT. Translated: CASSPGDRGRADTQYF.

The chain carries TRBV2 and TRBJ2-1; tentatively, D is TRBD1 or TRBD2 (5 bases each). Germline V gives CDR1 SNHLY, CDR2 FYNNEI. There are 13 residues in the CDR3. V was clipped by 6 bases and J by 9 bases, with 15 bases between them. DNA for the CDR3: TGTGCCAGCAGCGAGGGCAGGGCTGGTGAGCAGTTCTTC. Residues: CASSEGRAGEQFF.

This clonotype has more than one count but fewer than ten. The chain links TRBV29-1 to TRBJ2-1; 9 nucleotides align to TRBD2. The CDR3 spans 15 residues. Germline V gene data show CDR1 as SQVTM and CDR2 as ANQGSEA. Losses at the gene ends were 6 bases for V and 6 bases for J; bases not matched to a gene: 12. The CDR3 spells CSVNIAGATFNEQFF. The CDR3 region has the DNA TGCAGCGTAAATATAGCGGGAGCTACCTTCAATGAGCAGTTCTTC.

This clonotype was counted only a few times. J is TRBJ1-2 and V is TRBV7-2, with TRBD1 as a possible D gene (6 bases). The V end lost 1 base, the J end lost 7 bases, and 16 bases lay between the germline ends. There are 15 residues in the CDR3. Germline V gene data show CDR1 as SGHTA and CDR2 as FQGNSA. In nucleotides, the CDR3 is TGTGCCAGCAGCTTAGTACAGGGATCCGTAAGTGGCTACACCTTC. Translated: CASSLVQGSVSGYTF.

The V call is TRBV11-3, the J call TRBJ2-3; 10 positions agree with TRBD2. This CDR3 spans 16 amino acids. From germline, CDR1 is SGHNT and CDR2 YENEEA. The ends lost 1 base at V and 3 bases at J; junction bases unmatched: 4. CDR3 sequence reads: CASSLGSGRGTDTQYF. The CDR3 DNA sequence: TGTGCCAGCAGCTTAGGCAGCGGGAGGGGGACAGATACGCAGTATTTT.

The chain links TRBV20-1 to TRBJ1-2; possibly TRBD1 for D (5 bases). In germline, CDR1 is DFQATT, CDR2 SNEGSKA (reference sequence). Between the trimmed V and J ends, which lost 6 bases and 6 bases, there was a span of 14 bases. This CDR3 contains 12 residues. CDR3 coding DNA: TGCAGTGCCCTGACAGTCCCGGATGGCTACACCTTC. Its protein is CSALTVPDGYTF.

This clonotype was seen more than once but under ten times. The chain couples TRBV5-6 to TRBJ1-2; TRBD1 might be the D (6 bases). Germline V gene lookup returns CDR1 SGHDT and CDR2 YYEEEE. This CDR3 has 13 amino acids. The germline V and J ends were trimmed by 7 bases and 2 bases, with 12 bases remaining between them. CDR3 protein: CASGGGPNYGYTF. The CDR3 DNA reads TGTGCCAGCGGTGGGGGGCCAAACTATGGCTACACCTTC.

This clonotype showed up many times. The chain recombines TRBV4-3 with TRBJ2-6; D possibly matches TRBD1 or TRBD2 (5 bases each). Between the trimmed V and J ends, which lost 0 bases and 0 bases, there was a span of 21 bases. The V gene's germline CDR1 is LGHNA and CDR2 YSLEER. The CDR3 is 21 residues long. The CDR3 coding sequence is TGCGCCAGCAGCCAAGAATTGTGGCGGGCCAGGGTAATCTCTGGGGCCAACGTCCTGACTTTC. Protein sequence: CASSQELWRARVISGANVLTF.

This clonotype was counted a few times. This chain uses TRBV18 with TRBJ1-1, with 9 bases identical to TRBD1. The germline CDR1 and CDR2 sequences are KGHSH and LQKENI. CDR3 size: 15 residues. V was pared by 0 bases and J by 7 bases, with 6 bases of the junction left unmatched. Here the CDR3 reads CASSPPTGTGSEAFF. The CDR3 nucleotides are TGTGCCAGCTCACCACCCACCGGGACAGGGAGTGAAGCTTTCTTT.

This chain connects TRBV2 to TRBJ2-5, with 10 bases fitting TRBD2. CDR1 and CDR2 from the germline V gene are SNHLY and FYNNEI. This CDR3 spans 16 amino acids. The trim removed 4 bases at V and 5 bases at J, leaving 10 bases unmatched. For the CDR3, the DNA is TGTGCCAGCAGTGGGTACCTAGCGGGGGCCGGGGAGACCCAGTACTTC. Encoded protein: CASSGYLAGAGETQYF. The full variable domain, completed using reference TRBV2 and TRBJ2-5, is EPEVTQTPSHQVTQMGQEVILRCVPISNHLYFYWYRQILGQKVEFLVSFYNNEISEKSEIFDDQFSVERPDGSNFTLKIRSTKLEDSAMYFCASSGYLAGAGETQYFGPGTRLLVL.

This sequence joins TRBV4-2 and TRBJ2-7, with TRBD1 as a possible D gene (6 bases). Trimming took 0 bases from V and 3 from J, leaving 18 bases between them. Germline V gene data show CDR1 as LGHNA and CDR2 as YNFKEQ. CDR3 length equals 17 residues. In nucleotides, the CDR3 is TGTGCCAGCAGCCAAGAAGCAACCGGGACATTGAACTACGAGCAGTACTTC. Translated, it gives CASSQEATGTLNYEQYF.

The chain couples TRBV2 to TRBJ2-3; 12 bases agree with TRBD2. The trim removed 7 bases at V and 5 bases at J, leaving 7 bases unmatched. Germline assignment: CDR1 SNHLY and CDR2 FYNNEI. CDR3 length: 15 residues. As DNA, the CDR3 is TGTGCCAGCACCCCAGCTAGCGGGAGGGGAGATACGCAGTATTTT. This encodes CASTPASGRGDTQYF.

Details on this clonotype: One end of the junction is discordant with germline, which a read error may explain. V is TRBV4-1 and J is TRBJ1-5; no definite D call. The CDR3 is 14 amino acids. Germline V gives CDR1 MGHRA, CDR2 YSYEKL. The CDR3 reads CTSSQDPGFQPQHF. The CDR3 DNA follows: TGCACCAGCAGCCAAGATCCGGGATTTCAGCCCCAGCATTTT.

This clonotype was observed many times. The chain uses TRBV7-9 and TRBJ2-7; no reliable D call. There are 15 residues in the CDR3. Germline CDR1 is SEHNR and CDR2 is FQNEAQ (reference sequence). V lost 1 base and J 5 bases, leaving 15 bases between the germline ends. CDR3 loop: CASSLGATEWDEQYF. Written as DNA, the CDR3 is TGTGCCAGCAGCTTAGGCGCAACAGAGTGGGACGAGCAGTACTTC.

This clonotype was found a few times. The chain is built from TRBV10-2 and TRBJ1-2; possibly TRBD1 for D (5 bases). Germline-derived CDR1 and CDR2 are WSHSY and SAAADI. With 0 bases removed from V and 9 bases from J, the gap between germline ends came to 17 bases. This CDR3 region has 15 residues. Here the CDR3 reads CASSESPRSGASYTF. The CDR3 nucleotides read TGCGCCAGCAGTGAGTCCCCCAGGTCCGGGGCGAGCTACACCTTC.

This chain links TRBV6-5 with TRBJ2-5; 13 nucleotides align to TRBD2. Unmatched junction bases numbered 11, after V lost 2 bases and J lost 5 bases. The CDR3 has 18 residues. Germline CDR1 and CDR2: MNHEY and SVGAGI. CDR3 DNA sequence: TGTGCCAGCAGTTACATTTCAGGACTAGCGGGAGTGTTCGAGACCCAGTACTTC. Its translation: CASSYISGLAGVFETQYF.

The chain combines TRBV13 with TRBJ1-6; weak D call: TRBD1 (6 bases). The germline V gene has CDR1 PRHDT and CDR2 FYEKMQ (reference sequence). The CDR3 runs 14 residues. Trimming removed 7 bases at V and 9 bases at J, with 16 bases between. In nucleotides, the CDR3 is TGTGCCAGCACCTTTGGGGGGGCCGGTTCACCCCTCCACTTT. It codes for CASTFGGAGSPLHF.

The V call is TRBV20-1, the J call TRBJ2-5, with 8 bases that match TRBD1. The CDR3 has 14 residues. Germline trimming cut 0 bases from V and 5 bases from J; bases unmatched to any gene: 5. The germline CDR1 and CDR2 sequences are DFQATT and SNEGSKA (reference sequence). The DNA for the CDR3 is TGCAGTGCTAGAGACGGACAGGGAAGGGAGACCCAGTACTTC. As protein: CSARDGQGRETQYF.

Comments on this clonotype: Sequence at one end of the junction differs from germline and may be a read error. The genes are TRBV7-3 and TRBJ2-5, with 10 bases fitting TRBD1. The germline V gene encodes CDR1 SGHTA and CDR2 FQGTGA. This CDR3 region has 14 residues. The CDR3 here is CASSEAGQGETQYF. In DNA, the CDR3 is TGCGCCAGCAGCGAAGCGGGACAGGGGGAGACCCAGTACTTC. The variable domain in full, with the rest retrieved from reference TRBV7-3 and TRBJ2-5, is GAGVSQTPSNKVTEKGKYVELRCDPISGHTALYWYRQSLGQGPEFLIYFQGTGAADDSGLPNDRFFAVRPEGSVSTLKIQRTERGDSAVYLCASSEAGQGETQYFGPGTRLLVL.